The 22 T cell receptor beta chains below were found in one sample sequenced in a study of post-analysis software for immune sequencing data (dated by TCRdb to about 2015). Results the study describes overall, beyond this receptor: Significantly higher frequencies in patients than in controls were found for five or six TRBV segments, including TRBV5-6, TRBV5-1 and TRBV20-1.

Their recognized antigens are unknown. The library was made by PCR. For sequencing, an Illumina HiSeq 2500 was employed. To reduce PCR and sequencing biases, unique molecular identifiers were built into the TCR beta cDNA libraries. TCRdb trimmed public reads at Q25 via fastp, called clones via MiXCR and kept in-frame beta chains. Entries that share a CDR3 protein sequence are merged under the most common genes and DNA. The sample table shows about 810,000 distinct CDR3 sequences, and around 50% are seen once. The top ten hold 4.6% of the sample. Sample: blood. Receptor source: a girl aged 5 to 17 with multiple sclerosis.

This clonotype was detected many times. The chain employs TRBV9 and TRBJ2-5; D ambiguous. The germline V gene has CDR1 SGDLS and CDR2 YYNGEE. The CDR3 extends over 12 amino acids. Trimming took 0 bases from V and 5 from J, leaving 5 bases between them. The DNA of the CDR3 is TGTGCCAGCAGCGTAGTCGGGGAGACCCAGTACTTC. This translates into CASSVVGETQYF.

This clonotype was observed a handful of times. This sequence joins TRBV5-1 and TRBJ2-7; D is unclear. This CDR3 has 13 amino acids. V gave up 5 bases and J gave up 4 bases, with 13 bases separating them. Germline CDR1 SGHRS, CDR2 YFSETQ. The CDR3 sequence: CASRVERDYEQYF. The CDR3 DNA follows: TGCGCCAGCAGGGTAGAGAGAGATTACGAGCAGTACTTC.

This chain links TRBV12-3 or TRBV12-4 with TRBJ1-5; no firm D call. CDR3 length: 16 amino acids. Trimming removed 0 bases at V and 6 bases at J, with 15 bases between. CDR3 bases: TGTGCCAGCAGTTTAGCGAACATACAAGGGAGTCAGCCCCAGCATTTT. Its translation: CASSLANIQGSQPQHF.

The J gene is TRBJ1-1, the V gene TRBV29-1; 8 bases are shared with TRBD1. Germline lookup yields CDR1 SQVTM and CDR2 ANQGSEA. This CDR3 region has 16 residues. V was clipped by 4 bases and J by 5 bases; unmatched bases: 15. CDR3 region: CSVGGPRTGRKTEAFF. For the CDR3, the DNA is TGCAGCGTTGGAGGGCCCCGGACAGGGAGGAAGACTGAAGCTTTCTTT.

The rearrangement uses TRBV20-1 and TRBJ2-1, with D perhaps TRBD2 (6 bases). The CDR3 contains 16 residues. The V gene's germline CDR1 is DFQATT and CDR2 SNEGSKA (reference sequence). V lost 5 bases and J 6 bases, leaving 23 bases between the germline ends. The CDR3 DNA sequence: TGCAGTGCTCCCCGCTCTCCGGCGGGGTTCAGCAATGAGCAGTTCTTC. It encodes CSAPRSPAGFSNEQFF.

This clonotype was counted a few times. This chain connects TRBV9 to TRBJ2-1; D is unclear. This CDR3 has 13 amino acids. CDR1 and CDR2 (germline): SGDLS, YYNGEE. The germline V and J ends were trimmed by 3 bases and 4 bases, with 8 bases remaining between them. Here the CDR3 reads CASSARPYNEQFF. CDR3 nucleotides: TGTGCCAGCAGCGCCCGGCCTTACAATGAGCAGTTCTTC.

V and J are TRBV7-2 and TRBJ1-1; D uncertain. V was pared by 5 bases and J by 1 base, with 11 bases between. The CDR3 spans 14 residues. Germline V gene lookup returns CDR1 SGHTA and CDR2 FQGNSA. CDR3 in amino acids: CASSASRWNTEAFF. The CDR3 coding sequence is TGTGCCAGCAGCGCCTCGCGGTGGAACACTGAAGCTTTCTTT. Supplemented by reference TRBV7-2 and TRBJ1-1, the full variable domain reads GAGVSQSPSNKVTEKGKDVELRCDPISGHTALYWYRQSLGQGLEFLIYFQGNSAPDKSGLPSDRFSAERTGGSVSTLTIQRTQQEDSAVYLCASSASRWNTEAFFGQGTRLTVV.

As DNA, the CDR3 is TGCAGTGCTAGAGATAACGTCGGATCGGGCTACGAGCAGTACTTC. Its protein product is CSARDNVGSGYEQYF. The V gene is TRBV20-1, the J gene TRBJ2-7; no definite D call. The CDR3 loop spans 15 amino acids. CDR1 is DFQATT, CDR2 SNEGSKA, per germline (reference sequence). Deletions cut 0 bases from V and 3 bases from J, with 15 bases between.

This chain connects TRBV20-1 to TRBJ1-1; 8 bases map to TRBD1. The CDR3 loop spans 16 amino acids. Germline V CDR1 and CDR2: DFQATT, SNEGSKA (reference sequence). After removal of 6 bases from V and 1 base from J, the junction contained 13 bases not matched to a gene. CDR3 coding DNA: TGCAGTGCCCCGATCCCCAGGGGGCAGGGGAACACTGAAGCTTTCTTT. As protein: CSAPIPRGQGNTEAFF.

This chain joins TRBV7-2 and TRBJ1-5, with D maybe TRBD1 (5 bases). CDR1 and CDR2 from the germline V gene are SGHTA and FQGNSA. This CDR3 has 16 residues. The V gene lost 2 bases and the J gene lost 2 bases, with 13 bases spanning the gap. CDR3 nucleotide sequence: TGTGCCAGCAGCTTACAGGGTTCTATACGCAATCAGCCCCAGCATTTT. It is translated as CASSLQGSIRNQPQHF.

This chain connects TRBV4-1 to TRBJ2-1, with TRBD1 matching 8 bases. Germline trimming cut 0 bases from V and 7 bases from J; bases unmatched to any gene: 8. CDR3 length: 16 amino acids. Germline assignment: CDR1 MGHRA and CDR2 YSYEKL. This CDR3 is CASSQDWGTGGNEQFF. CDR3 in DNA: TGCGCCAGCAGCCAAGATTGGGGGACAGGAGGTAATGAGCAGTTCTTC.

This clonotype appeared a few times. The rearrangement uses TRBV6-2 or TRBV6-3 and TRBJ1-5; no definite D call. Per the germline V gene, CDR1 is MNHEY and CDR2 is SVGEGT. This CDR3 is built from 18 residues. V dropped 2 bases and J dropped 0 bases, with 17 bases sitting between them. The CDR3 spells CASSYIAILGYSNQPQHF. The CDR3 DNA follows: TGTGCCAGCAGTTACATCGCTATCTTGGGCTATAGCAATCAGCCCCAGCATTTT.

Only a few counts were recorded for this clonotype. V and J are TRBV3-1 and TRBJ2-5; the D gene is possibly TRBD1 (6 bases). This CDR3 has 15 amino acids. The V gene's germline CDR1 is LGHDT and CDR2 YNNKEL (reference sequence). The germline V and J ends were trimmed by 1 base and 6 bases, with 15 bases remaining between them. The CDR3 nucleotides are TGTGCCAGCAGCCAAGGGGGGTTACAGGGCAAGACCCAGTACTTC. Its translation is CASSQGGLQGKTQYF.

This chain connects TRBV20-1 to TRBJ2-3, with D perhaps being TRBD1 or TRBD2 (5 bases each). Trimming removed 6 bases from V and 0 bases from J, with 16 bases in between. This CDR3 comprises 15 residues. The V gene's germline CDR1 is DFQATT and CDR2 SNEGSKA (reference sequence). The CDR3 here is CSATTGATSTDTQYF. Here the CDR3 DNA reads TGCAGTGCAACGACCGGGGCAACTAGCACAGATACGCAGTATTTT.

The chain links TRBV15 to TRBJ2-7; D unresolved. Looked up from germline, CDR1 is LNHNV and CDR2 is YYDKDF (reference sequence). The CDR3 totals 13 residues. The V and J ends lost 4 bases and 2 bases respectively, with 9 bases between them. CDR3 in amino acids: CATSTGIPYEQYF. The CDR3 DNA follows: TGTGCCACCAGCACCGGTATCCCCTACGAGCAGTACTTC. Supplemented by reference TRBV15 and TRBJ2-7, the full variable domain reads DAMVIQNPRYQVTQFGKPVTLSCSQTLNHNVMYWYQQKSSQAPKLLFHYYDKDFNNEADTPDNFQSRRPNTSFCFLDIRSPGLGDTAMYLCATSTGIPYEQYFGPGTRLTVT.

The gene calls are TRBV29-1 and TRBJ1-1; D is uncertain. V lost 4 bases, J lost 3 bases, and 9 bases lay in between. The germline gives CDR1 SQVTM, CDR2 ANQGSEA. The CDR3 runs to 12 residues. CDR3 DNA: TGCAGCGTTGCTGGTACATACACTGAAGCTTTCTTT. Translated: CSVAGTYTEAFF.

This rearrangement joins TRBV28 to TRBJ1-2; D uncertain. The CDR3 runs to 15 residues. Trimming took 3 bases from V and 6 from J, leaving 17 bases between them. Germline CDR1 and CDR2: MDHEN and SYDVKM. For the CDR3, the DNA is TGTGCCAGCAGTTTGGTTAGTGAGGGTGTAAATGGCTACACCTTC. It yields the protein CASSLVSEGVNGYTF.

V gene TRBV12-3 or TRBV12-4 combines with J gene TRBJ2-7, with a weak D call TRBD2 (6 bases). Trimming removed 5 bases from V and 0 bases from J, with 11 bases in between. This CDR3 region has 14 residues. The CDR3 here is CASSTLGLSYEQYF. The DNA of the CDR3 is TGTGCCAGCAGTACCTTGGGACTCTCCTACGAGCAGTACTTC.

A few counts support this clonotype. A much larger clone sits a single nucleotide away, making a read error possible. The rearrangement links TRBV25-1 to TRBJ2-7; 8 nucleotides match TRBD1. The CDR3 has 11 amino acids. CDR1 MGHDK and CDR2 SYGVNS come from the germline V gene. Trimming at V came to 6 bases and at J to 5 bases, leaving 0 bases not matched to a gene. In DNA form, the CDR3 reads TGTGCCAGCAGGGACAGGGACGAGCAGTACTTC. It yields the protein CASRDRDEQYF.

The J gene is TRBJ2-7, the V gene TRBV29-1, with 7 nucleotides matching TRBD1. The CDR3 length is 13 residues. The junction had 5 bases not matched to a gene; V was cut back by 6 bases and J by 0 bases. Per the germline V gene, CDR1 is SQVTM and CDR2 is ANQGSEA. The CDR3 loop is CSVNRGSSYEQYF. For the CDR3, the DNA is TGCAGCGTCAACAGGGGTTCCTCCTACGAGCAGTACTTC.

Here the CDR3 DNA reads TGTGCCAGCCCCCAGGATGGCAACGAGCAGTACTTC. Translation gives CASPQDGNEQYF. V is TRBV14 and J is TRBJ2-7; D unclear. This CDR3 is 12 amino acids long. The V gene's germline CDR1 is SGHDN and CDR2 FVKESK. Trimming left V 8 bases short and J 5 bases short, with 13 bases between.

DNA of the CDR3: TGTGCCAGCAGTTCCAACATGGGCTACGAGCAGTACTTC. It is translated as CASSSNMGYEQYF. J is TRBJ2-7 and V is TRBV6-2 or TRBV6-3; D gene uncertain. Looked up from germline, CDR1 is MNHEY and CDR2 is SVGEGT. The V end lost 4 bases, the J end lost 3 bases, and 10 bases lay between the germline ends. This CDR3 contains 13 residues.